One sample yielded the 21 T cell receptor beta chains listed below, sequenced in a study of T cell repertoires in cytomegalovirus infection. TCRdb fed the reads into MiXCR, producing one record per CDR3 protein. The sample lists around 440,000 distinct CDR3 sequences; roughly 10% were seen once. Sequencing used PBMCs. The source is a human donor in good health (CMV status not recorded). Some clones in this sample may be carry-over from other donors' samples.

This clonotype was seen only a few times. The rearrangement links TRBV29-1 to TRBJ1-3, with D hard to call. Per the germline V gene, CDR1 is SQVTM and CDR2 is ANQGSEA. Deletions cut 4 bases from V and 0 bases from J, with 4 bases between. This CDR3 is built from 12 residues. As DNA, the CDR3 is TGCAGCGTTGTAAGCTCTGGAAACACCATATATTTT. Its protein product is CSVVSSGNTIYF.

This clonotype was detected only a few times. The chain couples TRBV19 to TRBJ1-5, with 9 bases that match TRBD1. CDR1 and CDR2 (germline): LNHDA, SQIVND (reference sequence). There are 15 residues in the CDR3. V shed 4 bases, J shed 4 bases, and the junction held 5 bases outside the gene matches. CDR3 sequence: CASSRTGAANQPQHF. The CDR3 DNA follows: TGTGCCAGTAGTAGGACAGGGGCGGCTAATCAGCCCCAGCATTTT.

This clonotype was observed once. This may come from a read error, since a much larger clone is one base off. This chain uses TRBV6-8 with TRBJ1-1; tentatively, D is TRBD1 (5 bases). V lost 8 bases to trimming and J lost 11 bases, with 15 bases between them. CDR3 length equals 11 residues. Germline-derived CDR1 and CDR2 are MNHGY and SAAAGT. In DNA form, the CDR3 reads TGTGCCAGCCGCCGGGACTTTGAGGCTTTCTTT. It yields the protein CASRRDFEAFF.

This clonotype came up many times. The genes are TRBV28 and TRBJ2-2, with D unclear. V was pared by 5 bases and J by 4 bases, with 17 bases between. CDR1 and CDR2 (germline): MDHEN, SYDVKM. This CDR3 is built from 16 residues. The CDR3 is CASSLISATSTGELFF. The CDR3 coding sequence is TGTGCCAGCAGTCTGATAAGCGCTACGAGCACCGGGGAGCTGTTTTTT.

V and J are TRBV28 and TRBJ1-5; 8 bases are a match to TRBD1. The CDR3 covers 16 residues. From germline, CDR1 is MDHEN and CDR2 SYDVKM. J gave up 7 bases and V 4 bases, and 12 bases lay outside the gene matches. CDR3 coding DNA: TGTGCCAGCAGTTCACTTCTCAGGGGGCTCGGACAGCCCCAGCATTTT. Amino acid sequence: CASSSLLRGLGQPQHF.

V and J are TRBV4-1 and TRBJ1-1; D unresolved. Trimming shortened V by 1 base and J by 0 bases, and 12 bases separated the two germline ends. Germline CDR1 is MGHRA and CDR2 is YSYEKL. The CDR3 extends over 16 amino acids. In DNA, the CDR3 is TGCGCCAGCAGCCAAGTTGGTAGCCTTCTGAACACTGAAGCTTTCTTT. Translated, it gives CASSQVGSLLNTEAFF.

The table lists this clonotype with many counts. The V and J genes are TRBV7-9 and TRBJ2-1; TRBD1 matches at 7 bases. The length of the CDR3 is 11 residues. The V gene end was trimmed by 7 bases and the J gene end by 9 bases; junction bases not matched to a gene: 3. From germline, CDR1 is SEHNR and CDR2 FQNEAQ (reference sequence). CDR3 in amino acids: CASIHRGEQFF. For the CDR3, the DNA is TGTGCCAGCATCCACAGGGGTGAGCAGTTCTTC.

This clonotype was detected many times. The chain employs TRBV11-2 and TRBJ2-7; tentative D call: TRBD2 (7 bases). Trimming shortened V by 0 bases and J by 3 bases, and 12 bases separated the two germline ends. In germline, CDR1 is SGHAT, CDR2 FQNNGV. The CDR3 loop spans 15 amino acids. The CDR3 region is CASSLERGHFYEQYF. The CDR3 DNA sequence: TGTGCCAGCAGCTTAGAGCGGGGGCACTTCTACGAGCAGTACTTC. Combining the CDR3 with reference TRBV11-2 and TRBJ2-7 gives the whole variable domain EAGVAQSPRYKIIEKRQSVAFWCNPISGHATLYWYQQILGQGPKLLIQFQNNGVVDDSQLPKDRFSAERLKGVDSTLKIQPAKLEDSAVYLCASSLERGHFYEQYFGPGTRLTVT.

This clonotype was seen repeatedly, ten times or more. V and J are TRBV19 and TRBJ2-2; 7 bases are a match to TRBD1. CDR1 and CDR2 from the germline V gene are LNHDA and SQIVND (reference sequence). V trimming: 1 base; J trimming: 0 bases; junction bases outside the gene matches: 2. The CDR3 extends over 16 amino acids. In DNA form, the CDR3 reads TGTGCCAGTAGTATAGGGGACAGTTCGAACACCGGGGAGCTGTTTTTT. Its protein is CASSIGDSSNTGELFF. The full variable domain, completed using reference TRBV19 and TRBJ2-2, is DGGITQSPKYLFRKEGQNVTLSCEQNLNHDAMYWYRQDPGQGLRLIYYSQIVNDFQKGDIAEGYSVSREKKESFPLTVTSAQKNPTAFYLCASSIGDSSNTGELFFGEGSRLTVL.

This clonotype occurred many times. V and J are TRBV28 and TRBJ1-1; D ambiguous. Germline lookup yields CDR1 MDHEN and CDR2 SYDVKM. The V end lost 6 bases, the J end lost 5 bases, and 7 bases lay between the germline ends. The CDR3 totals 11 residues. This CDR3 is CASRQITEAFF. The CDR3 coding sequence is TGTGCCAGCAGACAAATTACTGAAGCTTTCTTT.

The gene calls are TRBV3-1 and TRBJ2-5, with no clear D. The CDR3 covers 13 residues. V lost 1 base, J lost 4 bases, and 7 bases lay in between. Germline V gene data show CDR1 as LGHDT and CDR2 as YNNKEL (reference sequence). CDR3 in amino acids: CASSQVAGETQYF. CDR3 coding DNA: TGTGCCAGCAGCCAAGTGGCAGGAGAGACCCAGTACTTC.

This clonotype was observed many times. The chain links TRBV25-1 to TRBJ2-6; D call uncertain. The CDR3 loop spans 14 amino acids. Germline V gene data show CDR1 as MGHDK and CDR2 as SYGVNS. V was pared by 3 bases and J by 0 bases, with 3 bases between. The CDR3 reads CASSDLSGANVLTF. CDR3 sequence (DNA): TGTGCCAGCAGTGATCTCTCTGGGGCCAACGTCCTGACTTTC.

The V call is TRBV10-3, the J call TRBJ2-2, with D possibly TRBD1 on 6 matching bases. The CDR3 runs to 14 residues. Germline V gives CDR1 ENHRY, CDR2 SYGVKD. The ends were cut back, 4 bases at V and 4 bases at J, with 10 bases in the middle. This CDR3 reads CAISVGAGTGELFF. CDR3 in DNA: TGTGCCATCAGTGTGGGGGCGGGCACCGGGGAGCTGTTTTTT.

In its sample, this clonotype was seen a few times. The chain uses TRBV4-1 and TRBJ1-1, with D tentatively TRBD1 (5 bases). V lost 1 base and J lost 7, with 16 bases in between. The germline V gene encodes CDR1 MGHRA and CDR2 YSYEKL. CDR3 length: 15 amino acids. The CDR3 DNA is TGCGCCAGCAGCCAAGGAGGGAGGGGTGGATTTGAAGCTTTCTTT. Encoded protein: CASSQGGRGGFEAFF.

A few counts support this clonotype. V and J are TRBV9 and TRBJ1-1; D uncertain. CDR3 length: 15 residues. Germline CDR1 is SGDLS and CDR2 is YYNGEE. V dropped 0 bases and J dropped 0 bases, with 9 bases sitting between them. CDR3 DNA sequence: TGTGCCAGCAGCGTAGGGTCCTTTTTGAACACTGAAGCTTTCTTT. Translating it yields CASSVGSFLNTEAFF.

This clonotype was recorded at least ten times. The chain combines TRBV6-1 with TRBJ1-1; D gene unclear. Trimming shortened V by 2 bases and J by 1 base, and 2 bases separated the two germline ends. This CDR3 region has 12 residues. Germline V CDR1 and CDR2: MNHNS, SASEGT. The CDR3 loop is CASSEKNTEAFF. In DNA, the CDR3 is TGTGCCAGCAGTGAAAAGAACACTGAAGCTTTCTTT.

The V gene is TRBV10-3, the J gene TRBJ1-4, with 8 bases lining up with TRBD1. The V segment lost 6 bases and the J segment 8 bases; nucleotides outside the gene matches: 5. The germline CDR1 and CDR2 sequences are ENHRY and SYGVKD. The length of the CDR3 is 13 residues. The CDR3 sequence: CAIRDRVGEKLFF. The CDR3 coding sequence is TGTGCCATCAGGGACAGGGTCGGAGAAAAACTGTTTTTT.

This clonotype was counted only a few times. This may be a read error, as it is one base from a much larger clone. The chain carries TRBV2 and TRBJ2-5, with 8 bases lining up with TRBD1. Germline V lookup: CDR1 SNHLY, CDR2 FYNNEI. This CDR3 spans 13 amino acids. V was clipped by 6 bases and J by 5 bases; unmatched bases: 5. This CDR3 reads CASRAGGSETQYF. CDR3 DNA: TGTGCCAGCAGAGCAGGGGGCTCGGAGACCCAGTACTTC.

The V and J genes are TRBV5-4 and TRBJ2-2, with D possibly being TRBD2 (6 bases). This CDR3 region has 16 residues. Germline CDR1 reads SGHNT; CDR2 reads YYREEE (reference sequence). Trimming shortened V by 0 bases and J by 1 base, and 10 bases separated the two germline ends. The CDR3: CASSLGTSRNTGELFF. CDR3 nucleotides: TGTGCCAGCAGCTTGGGTACTAGCAGGAACACCGGGGAGCTGTTTTTT.

This clonotype was recorded at least ten times. The V call is TRBV25-1, the J call TRBJ1-4, with 7 bases aligning to TRBD1. With 6 bases clipped from V and 7 bases from J, the junction kept 8 bases outside the gene matches. Germline V CDR1 and CDR2: MGHDK, SYGVNS. The CDR3 length is 14 residues. The CDR3 DNA sequence: TGTGCCAGCAGAGACAGGGCGGGAGGTGAAAAACTGTTTTTT. Translation: CASRDRAGGEKLFF.

The chain joins TRBV11-2 to TRBJ2-1; no reliable D call. The germline V gene has CDR1 SGHAT and CDR2 FQNNGV. Trimming removed 4 bases from V and 9 bases from J, with 13 bases in between. CDR3 length: 13 amino acids. The CDR3 region is CASSSAGVREQFF. The CDR3 DNA is TGTGCCAGCAGCTCCGCCGGTGTGCGTGAGCAGTTCTTC.